Listed below are T cell receptor beta chains from one sample, sequenced in a study of blood T cell repertoires in COVID-19. Only in-frame clones appear in the TCRdb table, and some are missing; sequencing was by immunoSEQ multiplex PCR. The table records about 190,000 clones, roughly 84% of them present only once. The sample was PBMCs or T cells enriched from blood (not recorded which). The receptors were gathered from a woman in her thirties who had recovered from COVID-19. Both conserved end residues are part of each CDR3. D genes are given only for firm matches. The listing skips clone size in some rows; elsewhere it reads once, few, many or a size class.

length	size	V	D	J	DNA	CDR3
16	NA	TRBV2	NA	TRBJ1-1	TGTGCCAGCAGTGAAACGGGTCCAGCAGCGAACACTGAAGCTTTCTTT	CASSETGPAANTEAFF
19	NA	TRBV21-1	NA	TRBJ2-1	TGTGCCAGCAGCCTCAGCAGATTGCCGGGGACAGGTAACCACAATGAGCAGTTCTTC	CASSLSRLPGTGNHNEQFF
15	NA	TRBV3-1/TRBV3-2	TRBD1	TRBJ2-3	TGTGCCAGCAGCCGGAGGGACAGGGGGACAGATACGCAGTATTTT	CASSRRDRGTDTQYF
13	once	TRBV19	NA	TRBJ1-2	TGTGCCAGTAGCACAGGGTTGAACTATGGCTACACCTTC	CASSTGLNYGYTF
17	NA	TRBV5-1	NA	TRBJ1-1	TGCGCCAGCAGCTTGGCCGCGGCAGGGTTATTGTCTAGTGAAGCTTTCTTT	CASSLAAAGLLSSEAFF
14	NA	TRBV19	TRBD1	TRBJ1-5	TGTGCCAGTAGGCAGGGGGAGGGCAATCAGCCCCAGCATTTT	CASRQGEGNQPQHF
16	NA	TRBV7-3	TRBD1	TRBJ2-2	TGTGCCAGCAGCAGACAGGGGGCCCTGAACACCGGGGAGCTGTTTTTT	CASSRQGALNTGELFF
14	NA	TRBV27	TRBD2	TRBJ2-7	TGTGCCAGCATGGTAGCGGGAGGGGTAAACGAGCAGTACTTC	CASMVAGGVNEQYF
16	NA	TRBV11-2	NA	TRBJ2-3	TGTGCCAGCAGCCTACTGCCGGGACTCAGCACAGATACGCAGTATTTT	CASSLLPGLSTDTQYF
16	NA	TRBV4-1	TRBD2	TRBJ2-7	TGCGCCAGCAGCCTCCCTCCCAGCGGGAACTCCTACGAGCAGTACTTC	CASSLPPSGNSYEQYF
13	few	TRBV10-3	TRBD2	TRBJ2-1	TGTGCCATCAGTGAGTCCGTCGGGACTAGCCTGTTCTTC	CAISESVGTSLFF
15	NA	TRBV2	NA	TRBJ1-5	TGTGCCAGCAGTGCGGTGAAAGGGGCGAATCAGCCCCAGCATTTT	CASSAVKGANQPQHF
15	NA	TRBV6-5	TRBD1	TRBJ1-5	TGTGCCAGCAGATCGGACAGGGGGGCGAATCAGCCCCAGCATTTT	CASRSDRGANQPQHF
13	NA	TRBV28	TRBD1	TRBJ1-2	TGTGCCAGCAGTTCAGGGGGCGCGGGTGGCTACACCTTC	CASSSGGAGGYTF
11	NA	TRBV19	TRBD1	TRBJ1-5	TGTGCCAGTAGAGCAGGGGGGCCCCAGCATTTT	CASRAGGPQHF
17	NA	TRBV28	TRBD1	TRBJ2-1	TGTGCCAGCAGCTCTACAGGGGGCAAATATTCCTACAATGAGCAGTTCTTC	CASSSTGGKYSYNEQFF
15	NA	TRBV5-1	TRBD1	TRBJ1-3	TGCGCCAGCAGCAATACAGGGGGTTATGGAAACACCATATATTTT	CASSNTGGYGNTIYF
15	NA	TRBV9	NA	TRBJ1-3	TGTGCCAGCAGCCTTACAGGGTCCTTTGGCAACACCATATATTTT	CASSLTGSFGNTIYF
16	NA	TRBV19	TRBD1	TRBJ2-2	TGTGCCAGTAGTACCGACAGGGGGCCCATCACCGGGGAGCTGTTTTTT	CASSTDRGPITGELFF
15	NA	TRBV29-1	NA	TRBJ1-5	TGCAGCGTTGAAGTTAGATTCCAGTCGGGTCAGCCCCAGCATTTT	CSVEVRFQSGQPQHF
16	NA	TRBV6-1	TRBD2	TRBJ2-1	TGTGCTAGCAGTGAACGAGCTAGCGGGAGGTACAATGAGCAGTTCTTC	CASSERASGRYNEQFF
18	NA	TRBV3-1/TRBV3-2	TRBD2	TRBJ2-5	TGTGCCAGCAGCCAAGATTCGAGATGGGGGGGAAATAAAGAGACCCAGTACTTC	CASSQDSRWGGNKETQYF
13	once	TRBV7-2	NA	TRBJ1-5	TGTGCCAGCAGGGAGGGTAGCAATCAGCCCCAGCATTTT	CASREGSNQPQHF
15	NA	TRBV9	TRBD1	TRBJ1-1	TGTGCCAGCAGCGGAAGACAGGGAATGATCACTGAAGCTTTCTTT	CASSGRQGMITEAFF
14	NA	TRBV6-1	NA	TRBJ1-6	TGTGCCAGCAGTGAATGGGGCAGGGGTTCACCCCTCCACTTT	CASSEWGRGSPLHF